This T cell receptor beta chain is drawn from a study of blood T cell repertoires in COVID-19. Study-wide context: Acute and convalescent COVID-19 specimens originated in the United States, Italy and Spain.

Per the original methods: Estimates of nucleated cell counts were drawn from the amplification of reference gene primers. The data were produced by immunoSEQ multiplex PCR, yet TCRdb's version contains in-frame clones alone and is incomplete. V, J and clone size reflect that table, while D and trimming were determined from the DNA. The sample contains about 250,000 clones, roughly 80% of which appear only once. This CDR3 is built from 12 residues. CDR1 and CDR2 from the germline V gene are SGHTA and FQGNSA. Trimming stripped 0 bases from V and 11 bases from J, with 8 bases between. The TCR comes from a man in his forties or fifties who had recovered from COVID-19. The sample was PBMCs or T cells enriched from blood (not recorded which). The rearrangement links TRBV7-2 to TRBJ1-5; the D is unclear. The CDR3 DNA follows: TGTGCCAGCAGCTTAGCTGCGGGATCCCAGCATTTT. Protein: CASSLAAGSQHF. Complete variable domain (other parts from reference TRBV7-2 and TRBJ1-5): GAGVSQSPSNKVTEKGKDVELRCDPISGHTALYWYRQSLGQGLEFLIYFQGNSAPDKSGLPSDRFSAERTGGSVSTLTIQRTQQEDSAVYLCASSLAAGSQHFGDGTRLSIL.